This T cell receptor beta chain is drawn from a study of cytomegalovirus exposure and HLA in healthy donors. On this clone itself: The antigen is not known.

Points from the study as a whole: A missense DCLRE1C variant was associated with V- and J-gene trimming of TCR beta chains in a later analysis, and an independent cohort replicated the association. About 87% or about 30% of the time was how often most TCR beta V segments were productive, according to an earlier analysis.

The PCR contained 60 Vbeta and 13 Jbeta primers. As handled by the study authors: Later reanalysis found around 84 million unique TCR beta chains, roughly 9.9 million of them shared. The method was immunoSEQ multiplex PCR; TCRdb's version includes in-frame clones alone and lacks a portion of them. V and J calls and clone size follow that table, whereas D and trimming were derived from the DNA. This repertoire includes about 50,000 clones. The CDR3 runs to 14 residues. Germline CDR1 and CDR2: MNHEY and SVGAGI. V was clipped by 5 bases and J by 1 base, with 11 bases between them. Material: PBMCs. The chain has TRBV6-5 and TRBJ1-2; maybe TRBD1 (6 bases). The sequence was obtained from a woman between 40 and 55 years old in good health and CMV-seronegative. CDR3 region: CASSQQGNNYGYTF. DNA for the CDR3: TGTGCCAGCAGTCAACAGGGTAATAACTATGGCTACACCTTC.